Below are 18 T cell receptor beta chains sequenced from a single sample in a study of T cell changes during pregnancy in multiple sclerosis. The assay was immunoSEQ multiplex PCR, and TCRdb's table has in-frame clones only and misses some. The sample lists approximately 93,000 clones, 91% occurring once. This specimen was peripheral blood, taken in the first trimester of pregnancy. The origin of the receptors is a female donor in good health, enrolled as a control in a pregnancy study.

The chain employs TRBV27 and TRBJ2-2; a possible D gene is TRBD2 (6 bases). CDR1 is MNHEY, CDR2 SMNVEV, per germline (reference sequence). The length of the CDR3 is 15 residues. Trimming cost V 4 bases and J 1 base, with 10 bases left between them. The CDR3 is CASSSYGRNTGELFF. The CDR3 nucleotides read TGTGCCAGCAGTTCGTACGGGAGGAACACCGGGGAGCTGTTTTTT.

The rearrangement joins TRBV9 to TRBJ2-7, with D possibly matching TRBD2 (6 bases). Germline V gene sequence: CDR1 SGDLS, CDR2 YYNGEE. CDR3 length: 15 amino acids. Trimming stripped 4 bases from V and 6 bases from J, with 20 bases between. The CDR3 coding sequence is TGTGCCAGCAGCACCCGCGGGGACGGCACGGGCGAGCAGTACTTC. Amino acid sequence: CASSTRGDGTGEQYF. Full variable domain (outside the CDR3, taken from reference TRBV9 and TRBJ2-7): DSGVTQTPKHLITATGQRVTLRCSPRSGDLSVYWYQQSLDQGLQFLIQYYNGEERAKGNILERFSAQQFPDLHSELNLSSLELGDSALYFCASSTRGDGTGEQYFGPGTRLTVT.

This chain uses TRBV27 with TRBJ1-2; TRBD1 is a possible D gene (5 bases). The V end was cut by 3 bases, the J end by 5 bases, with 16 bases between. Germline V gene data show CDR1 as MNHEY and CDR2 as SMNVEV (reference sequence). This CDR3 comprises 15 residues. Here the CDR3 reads CASSLGRGAGYGYTF. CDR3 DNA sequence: TGTGCCAGCAGTTTGGGAAGGGGCGCTGGGTATGGCTACACCTTC.

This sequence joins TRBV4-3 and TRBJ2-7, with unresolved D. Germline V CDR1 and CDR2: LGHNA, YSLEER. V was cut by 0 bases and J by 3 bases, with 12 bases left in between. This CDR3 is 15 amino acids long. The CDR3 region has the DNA TGCGCCAGCAGCCAAGAAGAGGCGACTTTCTACGAGCAGTACTTC. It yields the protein CASSQEEATFYEQYF.

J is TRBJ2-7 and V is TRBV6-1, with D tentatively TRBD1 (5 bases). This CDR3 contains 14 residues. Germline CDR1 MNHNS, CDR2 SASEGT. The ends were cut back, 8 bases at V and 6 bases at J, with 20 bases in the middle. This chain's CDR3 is CASQSDQGRVEQYF. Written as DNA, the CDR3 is TGTGCCAGCCAATCGGACCAGGGTCGAGTCGAGCAGTACTTC.

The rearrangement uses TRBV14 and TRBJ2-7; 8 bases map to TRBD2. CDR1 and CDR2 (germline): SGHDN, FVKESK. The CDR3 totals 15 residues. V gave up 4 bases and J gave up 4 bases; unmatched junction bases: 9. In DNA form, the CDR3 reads TGTGCCAGCAGCCCCGATAGCGGGGTCAGGTACGAGCAGTACTTC. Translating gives CASSPDSGVRYEQYF.

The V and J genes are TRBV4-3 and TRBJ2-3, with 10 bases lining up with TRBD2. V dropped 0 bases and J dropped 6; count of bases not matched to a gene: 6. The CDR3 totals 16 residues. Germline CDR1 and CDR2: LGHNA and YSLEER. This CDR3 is CASSQDRAGGRDTQYF. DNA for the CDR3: TGCGCCAGCAGCCAAGACCGAGCGGGGGGGCGGGATACGCAGTATTTT.

The chain's CDR3 is CASSGWEGADTQYF. The DNA of the CDR3 is TGTGCCAGCAGTGGGTGGGAAGGGGCAGATACGCAGTATTTT. This chain connects TRBV2 to TRBJ2-3; weak D call: TRBD1 (5 bases). The CDR3 has 14 residues. Trimming removed 4 bases from V and 4 bases from J, with 12 bases in between. Germline CDR1 reads SNHLY; CDR2 reads FYNNEI. Complete variable domain (other parts from reference TRBV2 and TRBJ2-3): EPEVTQTPSHQVTQMGQEVILRCVPISNHLYFYWYRQILGQKVEFLVSFYNNEISEKSEIFDDQFSVERPDGSNFTLKIRSTKLEDSAMYFCASSGWEGADTQYFGPGTRLTVL.

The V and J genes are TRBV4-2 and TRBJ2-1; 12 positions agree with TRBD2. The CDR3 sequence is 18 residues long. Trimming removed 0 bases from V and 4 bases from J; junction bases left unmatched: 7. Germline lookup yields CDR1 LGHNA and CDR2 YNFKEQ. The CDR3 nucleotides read TGTGCCAGCAGCCAAGATCTTCTAGCGGGGGGGGGATACAATGAGCAGTTCTTC. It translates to CASSQDLLAGGGYNEQFF.

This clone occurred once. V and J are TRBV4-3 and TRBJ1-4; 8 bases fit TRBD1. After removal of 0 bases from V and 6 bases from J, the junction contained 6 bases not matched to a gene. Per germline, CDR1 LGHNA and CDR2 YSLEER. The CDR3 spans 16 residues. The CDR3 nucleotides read TGCGCCAGCAGCCAAGATCGAGGACAGGGTTATGAAAAACTGTTTTTT. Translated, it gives CASSQDRGQGYEKLFF.

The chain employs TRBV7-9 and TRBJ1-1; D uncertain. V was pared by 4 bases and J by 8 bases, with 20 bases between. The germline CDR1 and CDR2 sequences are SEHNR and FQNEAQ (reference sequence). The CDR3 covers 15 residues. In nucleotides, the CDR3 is TGTGCCAGCAGCTCAGCCAACGCTGGTGGCCACGAAGCTTTCTTT. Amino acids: CASSSANAGGHEAFF.

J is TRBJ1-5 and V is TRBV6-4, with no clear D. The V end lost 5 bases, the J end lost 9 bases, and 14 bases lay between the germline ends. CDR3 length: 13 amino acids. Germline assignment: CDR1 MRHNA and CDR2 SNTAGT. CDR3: CASSYSYQSPQHF. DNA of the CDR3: TGTGCCAGCAGTTACAGCTACCAATCGCCCCAGCATTTT.

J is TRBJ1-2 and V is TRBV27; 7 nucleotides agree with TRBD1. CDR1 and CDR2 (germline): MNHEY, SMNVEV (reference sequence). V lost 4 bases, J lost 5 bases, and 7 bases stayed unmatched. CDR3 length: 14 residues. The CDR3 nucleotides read TGTGCCAGCAGTTCCCTGGGACAGACATATGGCTACACCTTC. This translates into CASSSLGQTYGYTF.

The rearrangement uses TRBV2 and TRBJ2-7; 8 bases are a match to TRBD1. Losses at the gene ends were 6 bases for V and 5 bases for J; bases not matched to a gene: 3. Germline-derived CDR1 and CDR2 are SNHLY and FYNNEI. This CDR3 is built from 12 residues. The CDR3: CASSRTGNEQYF. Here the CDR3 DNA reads TGTGCCAGCAGCCGGACAGGGAACGAGCAGTACTTC.

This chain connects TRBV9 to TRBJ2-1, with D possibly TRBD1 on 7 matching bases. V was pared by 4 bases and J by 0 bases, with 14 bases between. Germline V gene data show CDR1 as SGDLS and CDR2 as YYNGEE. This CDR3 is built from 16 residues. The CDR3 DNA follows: TGTGCCAGCAGCCCTTCAGGGGGGAGCTCCTACAATGAGCAGTTCTTC. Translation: CASSPSGGSSYNEQFF.

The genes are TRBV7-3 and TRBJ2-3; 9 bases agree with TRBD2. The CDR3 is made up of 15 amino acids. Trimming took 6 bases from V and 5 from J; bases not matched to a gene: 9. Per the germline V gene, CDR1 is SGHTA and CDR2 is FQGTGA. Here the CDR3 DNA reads TGTGCCAGCAGGGAGGCGGGGGGGGCCGGAGATACGCAGTATTTT. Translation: CASREAGGAGDTQYF.

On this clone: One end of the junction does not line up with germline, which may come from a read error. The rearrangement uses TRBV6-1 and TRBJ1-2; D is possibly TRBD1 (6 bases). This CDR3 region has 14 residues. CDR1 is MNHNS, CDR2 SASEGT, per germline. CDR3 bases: TGTGCCAGCAAATGGGGGGGCGCCTCATGGACGGAAGACTTC. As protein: CASKWGGASWTEDF.

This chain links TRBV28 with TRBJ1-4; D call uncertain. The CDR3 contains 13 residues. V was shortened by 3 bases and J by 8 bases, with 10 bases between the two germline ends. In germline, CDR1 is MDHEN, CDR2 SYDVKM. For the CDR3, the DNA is TGTGCCAGCAGTTTGATTGGGGAGGAAAAACTGTTTTTT. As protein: CASSLIGEEKLFF.